Listed below are T cell receptor beta chains from one sample, sequenced in a study of blood T cell repertoires in COVID-19. The data were produced by immunoSEQ multiplex PCR, yet TCRdb's version contains in-frame clones alone and is incomplete. Altogether under 300,000 clones are present, around 80% being singletons, with the ten largest covering under 4.5%. The sequencing sample was made of peripheral blood. All receptors derive from a woman between 40 and 50 years old with active or convalescent COVID-19. Both conserved end residues are part of each CDR3. A D gene is named only where the DNA matches it firmly. The listing skips clone size in some rows; elsewhere it reads once, few, many or a size class.

D: TRBD1; J: TRBJ1-6; size: .; V: TRBV6-2/TRBV6-3; DNA: TGTGCCAGCAGTTACTTACCGGGACAGGGGTCCTATAATTCACCCCTCCACTTT; CDR3: CASSYLPGQGSYNSPLHF
D: .; J: TRBJ1-3; size: .; V: TRBV19; DNA: TGTGCCAGTAGTATTTCGGGTCGAGTTTACATTTCTGGAAACACCATATATTTT; CDR3: CASSISGRVYISGNTIYF
D: TRBD1; J: TRBJ2-3; size: .; V: TRBV29-1; DNA: TGCAGCGTCCGCCAGGGGGCCACAGATACGCAGTATTTT; CDR3: CSVRQGATDTQYF
D: TRBD1; J: TRBJ1-1; size: .; V: TRBV5-1; DNA: TGCGCCAGCAGCTTGGGTTGGACAGGGCGCCCAGCTTTCTTT; CDR3: CASSLGWTGRPAFF
D: .; J: TRBJ1-4; size: .; V: TRBV19; DNA: TGTGCCAGTAGTATAGATCCGGGACTGCTGTTTTTT; CDR3: CASSIDPGLLFF
D: .; J: TRBJ2-7; size: .; V: TRBV7-7; DNA: TGTGCCAGCAGCTTAGTAAACCGGGACCCCAGGGGCTACGAGCAGTACTTC; CDR3: CASSLVNRDPRGYEQYF
D: TRBD1; J: TRBJ2-1; size: .; V: TRBV2; DNA: TGTGCCAGCAGTGAGGGACAGCCGCTAATTGAGCAGTTCTTC; CDR3: CASSEGQPLIEQFF
D: TRBD1; J: TRBJ1-1; size: few; V: TRBV27; DNA: TGTGCCAGCAGTACGGGACAGGGGTATACTGAAGCTTTCTTT; CDR3: CASSTGQGYTEAFF
D: TRBD1; J: TRBJ1-4; size: .; V: TRBV4-1; DNA: TGCGCCAGCAGCCAAGATCGGCAGGGGGATTGGACTAATGAAAAACTGTTTTTT; CDR3: CASSQDRQGDWTNEKLFF
D: TRBD1; J: TRBJ2-2; size: .; V: TRBV29-1; DNA: TGCAGCGTTAACAGGGGGGCCGGGGAGCTGTTTTTT; CDR3: CSVNRGAGELFF
D: TRBD1; J: TRBJ1-6; size: few; V: TRBV30; DNA: TGTGCCTTTGGACAGGGGAGTTCACCCCTCCACTTT; CDR3: CAFGQGSSPLHF
D: TRBD1; J: TRBJ1-4; size: .; V: TRBV27; DNA: TGTGCCAGCAGTTTATCAGGGACAGGGGCCTATGCAACTAATGAAAAACTGTTTTTT; CDR3: CASSLSGTGAYATNEKLFF
D: TRBD1; J: TRBJ2-1; size: .; V: TRBV29-1; DNA: TGCAGCGTTCCCGGACAGGGCCACAATGAGCAGTTCTTC; CDR3: CSVPGQGHNEQFF
D: .; J: TRBJ2-5; size: once; V: TRBV15; DNA: TGTGCCACCAGCAGAGATCTGACAGGTCAAGAGACCCAGTACTTC; CDR3: CATSRDLTGQETQYF
D: .; J: TRBJ1-6; size: .; V: TRBV13; DNA: TGTGCCAGCAGCTTAGGCCACAGGGTCAGTTCACCCCTCCACTTT; CDR3: CASSLGHRVSSPLHF
D: .; J: TRBJ1-1; size: few; V: TRBV19; DNA: TGTGCCAGTAGTATAGGTGGACAACCGAACACTGAAGCTTTCTTT; CDR3: CASSIGGQPNTEAFF